Following are 3 T cell receptor beta chains from one sample sequenced in a study of CD4+ T cells in melanoma. Assay: immunoSEQ multiplex PCR; the TCRdb copy retains only in-frame clones and omits some. The sample holds some 110,000 clones; about 90% are singletons and the top ten take roughly 3.1%. The source material was peripheral blood. These receptors were obtained from a human donor with melanoma.

This clone was detected a few times. The gene calls are TRBV4-2 and TRBJ2-3, with TRBD2 matching 14 bases. V gave up 0 bases and J gave up 3 bases; unmatched junction bases: 8. The germline V gene encodes CDR1 LGHNA and CDR2 YNFKEQ. The CDR3 contains 19 residues. CDR3 nucleotide sequence: TGTGCCAGCAGCCAAGACCAAGGACTAGCGGGGGGTATGACAGATACGCAGTATTTT. Translation gives CASSQDQGLAGGMTDTQYF.

The J gene is TRBJ2-5, the V gene TRBV28; no clear D gene. Germline CDR1 is MDHEN and CDR2 is SYDVKM. Trimming pared 2 bases from V and 5 bases from J, leaving 3 bases between. The length of the CDR3 is 11 residues. The DNA of the CDR3 is TGTGCCAGCAGTTTAGAGGAGACCCAGTACTTC. Protein: CASSLEETQYF.

The CDR3 bases are TGTGCCAGCAGCCCCGGACAGTCAAATGGCTACACCTTC. Residues: CASSPGQSNGYTF. The chain recombines TRBV7-2 with TRBJ1-2; TRBD1 is a possible D gene (6 bases). CDR1 is SGHTA, CDR2 FQGNSA, per germline. The CDR3 consists of 13 residues. V lost 5 bases and J 6 bases, leaving 13 bases between the germline ends. The whole variable domain, filled in from reference TRBV7-2 and TRBJ1-2, reads GAGVSQSPSNKVTEKGKDVELRCDPISGHTALYWYRQSLGQGLEFLIYFQGNSAPDKSGLPSDRFSAERTGGSVSTLTIQRTQQEDSAVYLCASSPGQSNGYTFGSGTRLTVV.